This TCR beta chain was sequenced in a study of blood T cell dynamics during melanoma immunotherapy. Sequenced by immunoSEQ multiplex PCR; TCRdb stores in-frame clones only, minus some. The repertoire includes roughly 17,000 clones, around 83% of them detected once, and approximately 6.9% sits in the top ten. The time point here: pre-treatment baseline. The CDR3 has 14 amino acids. Deletions cut 4 bases from V and 1 base from J, with 12 bases between. The germline V gene encodes CDR1 SGHDT and CDR2 YYEEEE. Sequences were derived from blood, sampled from a patient treated with checkpoint blockade. This rearrangement joins TRBV5-6 to TRBJ2-7; D remains unclear. This TCR was sampled from a human donor with melanoma. The CDR3 DNA reads as TGTGCCAGCAGCGTACGAAGCCGTTCCTACGAGCAGTACTTC. This codes for CASSVRSRSYEQYF.